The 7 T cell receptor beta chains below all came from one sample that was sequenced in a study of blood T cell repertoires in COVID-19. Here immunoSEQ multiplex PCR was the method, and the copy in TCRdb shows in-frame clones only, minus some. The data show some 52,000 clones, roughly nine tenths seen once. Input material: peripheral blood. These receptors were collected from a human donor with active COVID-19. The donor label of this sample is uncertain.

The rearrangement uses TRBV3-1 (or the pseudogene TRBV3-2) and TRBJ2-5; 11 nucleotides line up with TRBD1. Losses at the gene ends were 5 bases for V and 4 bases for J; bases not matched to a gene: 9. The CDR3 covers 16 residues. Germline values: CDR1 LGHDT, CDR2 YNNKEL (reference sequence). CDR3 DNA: TGTGCCAGCAGCGAGGGCCCTGGACAGGGGGCAGAGACCCAGTACTTC. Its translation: CASSEGPGQGAETQYF.

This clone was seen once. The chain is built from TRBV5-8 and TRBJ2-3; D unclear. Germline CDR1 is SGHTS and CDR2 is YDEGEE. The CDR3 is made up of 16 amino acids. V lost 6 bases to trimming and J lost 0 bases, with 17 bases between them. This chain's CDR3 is CASTLTVTHSTDTQYF. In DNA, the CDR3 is TGTGCCAGCACCCTGACTGTGACGCATAGCACAGATACGCAGTATTTT. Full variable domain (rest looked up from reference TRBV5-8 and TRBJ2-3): EAGVTQSPTHLIKTRGQQATLRCSPISGHTSVYWYQQALGLGLQFLLWYDEGEERNRGNFPPRFSGRQFPNYSSELNVNALELEDSALYLCASTLTVTHSTDTQYFGPGTRLTVL.

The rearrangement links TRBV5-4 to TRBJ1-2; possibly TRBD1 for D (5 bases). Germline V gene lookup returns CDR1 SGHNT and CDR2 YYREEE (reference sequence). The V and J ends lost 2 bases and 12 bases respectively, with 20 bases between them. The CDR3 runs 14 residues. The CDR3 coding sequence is TGTGCCAGCAGCTTTCAGGGTCCCCTCCGCTACGACACCTTC. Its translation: CASSFQGPLRYDTF.

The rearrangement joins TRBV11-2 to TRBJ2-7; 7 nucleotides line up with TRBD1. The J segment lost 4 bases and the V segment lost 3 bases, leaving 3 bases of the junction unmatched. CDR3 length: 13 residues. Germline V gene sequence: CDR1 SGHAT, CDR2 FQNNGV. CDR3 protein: CASSLGQPYEQYF. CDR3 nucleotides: TGTGCCAGCAGCTTGGGACAGCCTTACGAGCAGTACTTC. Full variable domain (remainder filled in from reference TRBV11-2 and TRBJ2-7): EAGVAQSPRYKIIEKRQSVAFWCNPISGHATLYWYQQILGQGPKLLIQFQNNGVVDDSQLPKDRFSAERLKGVDSTLKIQPAKLEDSAVYLCASSLGQPYEQYFGPGTRLTVT.

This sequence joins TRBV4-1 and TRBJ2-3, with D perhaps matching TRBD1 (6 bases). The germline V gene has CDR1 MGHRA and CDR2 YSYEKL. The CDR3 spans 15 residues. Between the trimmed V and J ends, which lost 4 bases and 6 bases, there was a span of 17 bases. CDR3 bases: TGCGCCAGCAGCCCGAACCCCAGGGGTCGGGATACGCAGTATTTT. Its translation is CASSPNPRGRDTQYF.

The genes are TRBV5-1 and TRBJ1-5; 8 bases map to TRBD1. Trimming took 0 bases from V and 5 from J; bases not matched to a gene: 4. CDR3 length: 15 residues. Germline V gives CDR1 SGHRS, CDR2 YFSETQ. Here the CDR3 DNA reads TGCGCCAGCAGCTTGGGGACAGGGAGACATCAGCCCCAGCATTTT. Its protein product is CASSLGTGRHQPQHF.

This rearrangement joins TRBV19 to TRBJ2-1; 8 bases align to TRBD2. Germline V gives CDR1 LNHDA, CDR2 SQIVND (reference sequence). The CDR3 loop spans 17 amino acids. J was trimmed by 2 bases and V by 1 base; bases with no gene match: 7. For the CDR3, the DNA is TGTGCCAGTAGTATAGGGGGATTGGGACTAGCCTACAATGAGCAGTTCTTC. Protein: CASSIGGLGLAYNEQFF.